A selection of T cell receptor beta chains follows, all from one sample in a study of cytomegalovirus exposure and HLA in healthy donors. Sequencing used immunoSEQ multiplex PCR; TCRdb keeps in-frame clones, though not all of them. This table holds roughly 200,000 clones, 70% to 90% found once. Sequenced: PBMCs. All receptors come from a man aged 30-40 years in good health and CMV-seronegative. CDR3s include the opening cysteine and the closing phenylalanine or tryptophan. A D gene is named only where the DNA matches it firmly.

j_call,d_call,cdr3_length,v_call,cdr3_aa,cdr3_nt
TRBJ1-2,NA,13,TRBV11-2,CASSLALFREYTF,TGTGCCAGCAGCTTAGCCCTCTTCAGGGAATACACCTTC
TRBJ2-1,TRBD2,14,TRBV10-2,CASSESWEGLEQFF,TGCGCCAGCAGTGAGTCATGGGAGGGACTCGAGCAGTTCTTC
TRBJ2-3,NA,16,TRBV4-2,CASSQERGTSTDTQYF,TGTGCCAGCAGCCAAGAACGGGGAACCAGCACAGATACGCAGTATTTT
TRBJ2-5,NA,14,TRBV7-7,CASSLGRGEETQYF,TGTGCTAGCAGCTTAGGCAGGGGTGAAGAGACCCAGTACTTC
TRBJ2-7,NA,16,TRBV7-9,CASSLSQGQPAYEQYF,TGTGCCAGCAGCTTATCTCAGGGCCAACCCGCTTACGAGCAGTACTTC
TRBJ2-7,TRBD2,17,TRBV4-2,CASSHLAGGVVGDEQYF,TGTGCCAGCAGCCACCTCGCGGGGGGGGTCGTCGGCGACGAGCAGTACTTC
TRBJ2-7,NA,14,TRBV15,CATSRESDGYEQYF,TGTGCCACCAGCAGAGAGAGCGACGGGTACGAGCAGTACTTC
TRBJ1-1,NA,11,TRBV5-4,CASGRNTEAFF,TGTGCCAGCGGGAGGAACACTGAAGCTTTCTTT
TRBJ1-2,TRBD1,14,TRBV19,CASSIDRGNYGYTF,TGTGCCAGTAGTATCGACAGGGGGAACTATGGCTACACCTTC
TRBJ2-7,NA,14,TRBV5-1,CASRVGIDSYEQYF,TGCGCCAGCAGAGTCGGGATCGACTCCTACGAGCAGTACTTC
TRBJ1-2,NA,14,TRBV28,CASSFYTGSDSYTF,TGTGCCAGCAGTTTTTATACAGGGTCGGATAGCTACACCTTC